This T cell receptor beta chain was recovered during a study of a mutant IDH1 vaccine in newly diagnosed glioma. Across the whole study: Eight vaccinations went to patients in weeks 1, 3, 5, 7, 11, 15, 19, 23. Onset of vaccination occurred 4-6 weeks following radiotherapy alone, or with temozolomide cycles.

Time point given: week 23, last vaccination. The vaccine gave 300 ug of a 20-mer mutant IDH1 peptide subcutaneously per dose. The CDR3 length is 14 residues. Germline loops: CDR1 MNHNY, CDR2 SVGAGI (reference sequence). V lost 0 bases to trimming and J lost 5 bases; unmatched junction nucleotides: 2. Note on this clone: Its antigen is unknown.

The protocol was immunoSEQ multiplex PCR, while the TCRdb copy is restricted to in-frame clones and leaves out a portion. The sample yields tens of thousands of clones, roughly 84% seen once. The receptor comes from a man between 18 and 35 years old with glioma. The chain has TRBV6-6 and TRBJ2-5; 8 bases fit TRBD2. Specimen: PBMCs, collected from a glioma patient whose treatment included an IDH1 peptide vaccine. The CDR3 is CASSYSTGGETQYF. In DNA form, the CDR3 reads TGTGCCAGCAGTTACTCCACGGGGGGGGAGACCCAGTACTTC.